This T cell receptor beta chain emerged from a study of blood T cell repertoires in COVID-19. Study information: The cDNA or gDNA used as material had been derived from T cells, B-cell-depleted T cells, or PBMCs.

This clone was detected a few times. TCRdb's table, derived via immunoSEQ multiplex PCR, lists solely in-frame clones and lacks some. The sample contains hundreds of thousands of clones, around 80% of which appear only once. Participants were aged roughly 18 to 89 years from 20 to 30 US areas. Cohort allocation depended upon clinical history that participants reported. Deletions cut 4 bases from V and 2 bases from J, with 15 bases between. CDR3 length equals 15 residues. Per the germline V gene, CDR1 is GTSNPN and CDR2 is SVGIG (reference sequence). Sequencing used PBMCs or T cells enriched from blood (not recorded which). The chain uses TRBV30 and TRBJ2-1; perhaps TRBD1 as D (5 bases). The sequence was obtained from a man aged 25-40 years with acute COVID-19. CDR3 loop: CAWTIQGTAYNEQFF. The CDR3 DNA sequence: TGTGCCTGGACGATCCAGGGCACGGCCTACAATGAGCAGTTCTTC.